One and the same sample provided the 21 T cell receptor beta chains below, sequenced in a study of T cells after yellow fever vaccination. TCRdb re-called the 5' RACE reads through MiXCR, storing one row per CDR3 protein. Counted here are approximately 580,000 distinct CDR3 sequences, 17% occurring once; the ten biggest clones make up around 15%. The specimen comprised PBMCs, sampled 5 to 6 days after the first yellow fever vaccination. Receptor source: a man younger than 35 who received the YFV17D yellow fever vaccine.

V gene TRBV5-1 combines with J gene TRBJ2-2, with no clear D. Trimming took 4 bases from V and 1 from J, leaving 14 bases between them. The length of the CDR3 is 16 residues. Germline CDR1 SGHRS, CDR2 YFSETQ. CDR3 sequence (DNA): TGCGCCAGCAGCCCAGTTCGGCCAGGGAACACCGGGGAGCTGTTTTTT. This codes for CASSPVRPGNTGELFF.

The chain combines TRBV7-2 with TRBJ1-5; D not resolved. Looked up from germline, CDR1 is SGHTA and CDR2 is FQGNSA. V was pared by 2 bases and J by 3 bases, with 11 bases between. This CDR3 comprises 15 residues. In DNA, the CDR3 is TGTGCCAGCAGCTTAAATGGCGGGGACAATCAGCCCCAGCATTTT. It encodes CASSLNGGDNQPQHF.

This chain links TRBV19 with TRBJ2-1; 10 bases fit TRBD2. This CDR3 region has 16 residues. Germline CDR1 and CDR2: LNHDA and SQIVND (reference sequence). With 5 bases clipped from V and 3 bases from J, the junction kept 7 bases outside the gene matches. CDR3 nucleotides: TGTGCCAGTAGTTCCGGACTAGCGGTAGGCTACAATGAGCAGTTCTTC. Translating it yields CASSSGLAVGYNEQFF.

This clonotype was counted only a few times. This chain uses TRBV24-1 with TRBJ2-1; D unclear. V was trimmed by 0 bases and J by 9 bases, leaving 2 bases between them. The CDR3 covers 11 residues. Germline loops: CDR1 KGHDR, CDR2 SFDVKD. This CDR3 is CATSDLGEQFF. In DNA form, the CDR3 reads TGTGCCACCAGTGATTTGGGTGAGCAGTTCTTC.

CDR3 sequence (DNA): TGTGCCAGCAGTGTTCAGGGGGCTTTCTATGGCTACACCTTC. Translated: CASSVQGAFYGYTF. V and J are TRBV28 and TRBJ1-2; 8 bases map to TRBD1. Germline values: CDR1 MDHEN, CDR2 SYDVKM. The CDR3 runs 14 residues. J gave up 4 bases and V 5 bases, and 6 bases lay outside the gene matches.

This clonotype came up a few times. The chain uses TRBV7-8 and TRBJ2-4; D gene ambiguous. CDR1 SGHVS and CDR2 FQNEAQ come from the germline V gene. CDR3 length: 15 amino acids. Trimming removed 6 bases from V and 9 bases from J, with 21 bases in between. CDR3 sequence: CASSSRTRSVVIQYF. The CDR3 nucleotides are TGTGCCAGCAGTTCACGGACGCGGTCCGTAGTCATTCAGTACTTC.

The CDR3, as DNA: TGTGCCAGCAGCGGACAGAGACAAGAGACCCAGTACTTC. Encoded protein: CASSGQRQETQYF. This chain joins TRBV7-2 and TRBJ2-5; perhaps TRBD1 as D (6 bases). This CDR3 is 13 amino acids long. The V and J ends lost 5 bases and 2 bases respectively, with 9 bases between them. Germline CDR1 reads SGHTA; CDR2 reads FQGNSA. The full variable domain, completed using reference TRBV7-2 and TRBJ2-5, is GAGVSQSPSNKVTEKGKDVELRCDPISGHTALYWYRQSLGQGLEFLIYFQGNSAPDKSGLPSDRFSAERTGGSVSTLTIQRTQQEDSAVYLCASSGQRQETQYFGPGTRLLVL.

This clonotype was seen only a few times. The V call is TRBV10-3, the J call TRBJ1-3, with no clear D. Germline values: CDR1 ENHRY, CDR2 SYGVKD. V was shortened by 6 bases and J by 0 bases, with 21 bases between the two germline ends. The CDR3 loop spans 18 amino acids. The CDR3 nucleotides read TGTGCCATCAGCGAACCCGAGACCCCCGACAACTCTGGAAACACCATATATTTT. Amino acids: CAISEPETPDNSGNTIYF.

The table lists this clonotype with a few counts. CDR3 amino acids: CSARDHRGEETQYF. CDR3 nucleotide sequence: TGCAGTGCTAGAGATCACAGGGGAGAAGAGACCCAGTACTTC. This chain uses TRBV20-1 with TRBJ2-5, with TRBD1 matching 7 bases. This CDR3 is 14 amino acids long. V lost 0 bases to trimming and J lost 3 bases; unmatched junction nucleotides: 4. Germline CDR1 reads DFQATT; CDR2 reads SNEGSKA (reference sequence).

V is TRBV4-1 and J is TRBJ2-2; 9 bases line up with TRBD1. Germline V gene lookup returns CDR1 MGHRA and CDR2 YSYEKL. The CDR3 sequence is 15 residues long. With V trimmed by 6 bases and J by 6 bases, 8 bases remained unmatched. This CDR3 is CASRSPGTGSGELFF. Here the CDR3 DNA reads TGCGCCAGCAGAAGTCCCGGGACAGGGTCCGGGGAGCTGTTTTTT.

V and J are TRBV29-1 and TRBJ2-1; D may be TRBD1 (6 bases). CDR3 length: 15 residues. Trimming pared 8 bases from V and 2 bases from J, leaving 19 bases between. Germline CDR1 is SQVTM and CDR2 is ANQGSEA. As DNA, the CDR3 is TGCAGCTCCCAATCCCCGACAGGAGCCTACAATGAGCAGTTCTTC. Translating it yields CSSQSPTGAYNEQFF.

This clonotype was counted only a few times. The genes are TRBV7-3 and TRBJ2-3; TRBD2 matches 10 bases. The CDR3 has 14 residues. After removal of 4 bases from V and 9 bases from J, the junction contained 7 bases not matched to a gene. Per the germline V gene, CDR1 is SGHTA and CDR2 is FQGTGA. Here the CDR3 DNA reads TGTGCCAGCAGCTCTAGCGGGGGTTGGTCGACGCAGTATTTT. Translation: CASSSSGGWSTQYF.

Only a few counts were recorded for this clonotype. The chain is built from TRBV2 and TRBJ2-7; 9 bases agree with TRBD1. Trimming at V came to 6 bases and at J to 4 bases, leaving 7 bases not matched to a gene. CDR1 is SNHLY, CDR2 FYNNEI, per germline. This CDR3 contains 14 residues. CDR3 DNA sequence: TGTGCCAGCAGCCCGGACAGGGGCGGGTACGAGCAGTACTTC. Its translation: CASSPDRGGYEQYF.

The J gene is TRBJ2-2, the V gene TRBV4-1; D may match TRBD1 or TRBD2 (5 bases each). The CDR3 totals 17 residues. With 0 bases removed from V and 2 bases from J, the gap between germline ends came to 13 bases. CDR1 and CDR2 from the germline V gene are MGHRA and YSYEKL. CDR3 residues: CASSQEGHGANTGELFF. In DNA, the CDR3 is TGCGCCAGCAGCCAAGAGGGTCACGGGGCAAACACCGGGGAGCTGTTTTTT.

The chain joins TRBV4-3 to TRBJ2-5; 8 bases fit TRBD1. The CDR3 runs 20 residues. Germline V gene lookup returns CDR1 LGHNA and CDR2 YSLEER. The V segment lost 3 bases and the J segment 2 bases; nucleotides outside the gene matches: 20. The CDR3 bases are TGCGCCAGCAGCCACGGCAGCGGTCAGGGGACAGGACGTAAACAAGAGACCCAGTACTTC. It yields the protein CASSHGSGQGTGRKQETQYF.

The chain combines TRBV3-1 with TRBJ1-1; weak D call: TRBD1 (5 bases). The V and J ends lost 4 bases and 4 bases respectively, with 16 bases between them. CDR1 LGHDT and CDR2 YNNKEL come from the germline V gene (reference sequence). The CDR3 spans 15 residues. The CDR3 loop is CASSPREAQGTEAFF. DNA for the CDR3: TGTGCCAGCAGCCCACGAGAGGCCCAGGGCACTGAAGCTTTCTTT.

About this clonotype itself: A read error is likely, as this CDR3 ends without the conserved phenylalanine or tryptophan. The CDR3 DNA follows: TGTGCCAGCACCTCCTCGCCGGGAGGTCAGCCCCAGCATTCT. Its protein is CASTSSPGGQPQHS. The V call is TRBV2, the J call TRBJ1-5, with D uncertain. CDR1 and CDR2 from the germline V gene are SNHLY and FYNNEI. Trimming left V 7 bases short and J 6 bases short, with 16 bases between. There are 14 residues in the CDR3.

The CDR3 coding sequence is TGCAGTGCTAGCCCGGGGCGCCCCGGGGATACGCAGTATTTT. Translating it yields CSASPGRPGDTQYF. The chain joins TRBV20-1 to TRBJ2-3; perhaps D is TRBD1 or TRBD2 (5 bases each). The germline CDR1 and CDR2 sequences are DFQATT and SNEGSKA (reference sequence). This CDR3 has 14 residues. Trimming cost V 3 bases and J 6 bases, with 16 bases left between them.

In this sample, this clonotype turned up a few times. The rearrangement links TRBV7-9 to TRBJ2-3; 8 nucleotides line up with TRBD1. After removal of 5 bases from V and 2 bases from J, the junction contained 9 bases not matched to a gene. Germline loops: CDR1 SEHNR, CDR2 FQNEAQ (reference sequence). The CDR3 spans 16 residues. CDR3 region: CASSPRTGTSTDTQYF. CDR3 nucleotides: TGTGCCAGCAGCCCACGGACAGGGACCTCCACAGATACGCAGTATTTT. The variable domain in full, with the rest retrieved from reference TRBV7-9 and TRBJ2-3, is DTGVSQNPRHKITKRGQNVTFRCDPISEHNRLYWYRQTLGQGPEFLTYFQNEAQLEKSRLLSDRFSAERPKGSFSTLEIQRTEQGDSAMYLCASSPRTGTSTDTQYFGPGTRLTVL.

In this sample, this clonotype turned up a few times. The chain combines TRBV5-1 with TRBJ2-3; possible D gene TRBD2, 6 bases. The length of the CDR3 is 17 residues. Between the trimmed V and J ends, which lost 4 bases and 1 base, there was a span of 19 bases. Germline V lookup: CDR1 SGHRS, CDR2 YFSETQ. CDR3 protein: CASSPRGTPTRTDTQYF. In nucleotides, the CDR3 is TGCGCCAGCAGCCCCCGCGGGACCCCTACCCGCACAGATACGCAGTATTTT.

This clonotype has a handful of counts. The chain joins TRBV2 to TRBJ2-1; 11 bases fit TRBD1. Germline V gene sequence: CDR1 SNHLY, CDR2 FYNNEI. The CDR3 spans 11 residues. V lost 11 bases and J lost 9; bases outside the gene matches: 3. The CDR3: CAGGQGGEQFF. CDR3 coding DNA: TGTGCCGGGGGACAGGGGGGTGAGCAGTTCTTC.